The sequence of this TCR beta chain was determined in a study of cytomegalovirus exposure and HLA in healthy donors. Comments on this clone: One end of the junction fails to match germline, which may point to a read error.

Researchers ran the PCR with 60 Vbeta and 13 Jbeta primers. The protocol was immunoSEQ multiplex PCR, while the TCRdb copy is restricted to in-frame clones and leaves out a portion. This sample contains about 110,000 clones. This CDR3 spans 15 amino acids. CDR1 and CDR2 from the germline V gene are SGHAT and FQNNGV. This receptor was taken from a man in his forties in good health and CMV-seropositive. The sequenced material came from PBMCs. The chain employs TRBV11-2 and TRBJ1-1; D is possibly TRBD1 (6 bases). The CDR3 protein is CASSLGVGGGFEGIF. The CDR3 nucleotides read TGTGCCAGCAGCTTAGGTGTGGGGGGGGGCTTTGAGGGGATCTTT.